This T cell receptor (beta chain) came from a study of T cell responses to AZD1222 COVID-19 vaccine. Generated by immunoSEQ multiplex PCR, the TCRdb table keeps only in-frame clones and is missing some. This sample has around 74,000 clones, with 92% found just once. The CDR3 runs 24 residues. The sequence was collected from an adult in good health. The material sequenced was peripheral blood, taken on day 0 of MenACWY control vaccination. V and J are TRBV12-2 and TRBJ2-3; the table's D call, TRBD2, has no DNA check behind it. TRBV12-2 is an annotated pseudogene. CDR3 DNA sequence: TGTGCAAGTCGCTTAGAGGGGGGGTCACGGGGCGTTGTTGCCGCCGAGGCAAGCACAGATACGCAGTATTTT. Residues: CASRLEGGSRGVVAAEASTDTQYF.